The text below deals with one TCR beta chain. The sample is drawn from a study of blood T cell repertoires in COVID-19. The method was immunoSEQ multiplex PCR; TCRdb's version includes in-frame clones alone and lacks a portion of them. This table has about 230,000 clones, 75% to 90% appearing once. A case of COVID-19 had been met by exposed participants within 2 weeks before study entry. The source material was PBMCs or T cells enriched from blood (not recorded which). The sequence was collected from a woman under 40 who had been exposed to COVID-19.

DNA of the CDR3: TGTGCCAGCTCACCAGTCCGGGACAGGGTTTCTGGAAACACCATATATTTT. Residues: CASSPVRDRVSGNTIYF. The V gene is TRBV18, the J gene TRBJ1-3; the match to TRBD1 covers 9 bases. This CDR3 has 17 amino acids. Germline V lookup: CDR1 KGHSH, CDR2 LQKENI. The V segment lost 2 bases and the J segment 1 base; nucleotides outside the gene matches: 6.